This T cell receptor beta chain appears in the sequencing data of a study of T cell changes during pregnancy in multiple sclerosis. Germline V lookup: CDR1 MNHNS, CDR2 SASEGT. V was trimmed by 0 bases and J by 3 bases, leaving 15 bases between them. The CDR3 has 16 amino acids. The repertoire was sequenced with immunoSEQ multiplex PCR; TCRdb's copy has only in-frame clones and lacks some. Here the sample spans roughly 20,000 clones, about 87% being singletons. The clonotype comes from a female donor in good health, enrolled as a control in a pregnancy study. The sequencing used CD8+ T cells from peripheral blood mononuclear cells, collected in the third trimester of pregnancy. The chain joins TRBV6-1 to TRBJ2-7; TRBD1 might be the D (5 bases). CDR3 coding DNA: TGTGCCAGCAGTGAAGCTCCAGGGAAGGTAAACTACGAGCAGTACTTC. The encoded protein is CASSEAPGKVNYEQYF.